Described below is a single T cell receptor beta chain sequence and its context. It has no known antigen specificity. No per-base quality is available; no much larger clone lies one base away. This sample is drawn from a study of cytomegalovirus exposure and HLA in healthy donors (dated by TCRdb to about 2017). For the wider study: An earlier analysis of approximately 640 of the donors reported roughly 270 Gb of sequence data and 117 million unique TCR beta sequences from about 180 million T cells. Around 320 gigabases of sequencing data and 70 million to 100 million unique TCR sequences were included in an early release covering about 700 HLA-typed donors. Of the approximately 400 genotyped donors, approximately 83% fell in the genetic ancestry cluster associated with self-reported Caucasian donors. The study was designed to test whether signatures of past pathogen exposure could be identified by cataloging public T cell receptors. The T cell repertoires of 666 subjects were profiled by immunosequencing and related to cytomegalovirus serostatus. A separate validation cohort of 100 to 150 different subjects was used in addition to the 666-subject first cohort. To predict cytomegalovirus infection status, the study combined high-throughput TCR immunosequencing, statistical association of individual TCRs with disease status, and machine learning. A later analysis re-examined previously published TCR beta repertoires from roughly 720 donors and added high-resolution HLA genotyping to investigate patterns of TCR occurrence. Rather than drawing on any new phenotypic data, the later analysis identified candidate immune exposures from TCR beta sequences and the way those sequences occurred across donors. To decide whether each TCR beta V gene segment behaved as functional or pseudogenic, an earlier analysis of 587 of the donors relied on high-throughput TCR beta sequencing. Donor age, sex, ethnicity and CMV serostatus were compiled together with the repertoire data. In a later genetic analysis, genome-wide SNP genotypes for about three fifths of the roughly 670 donors were used, and that subset was treated as a discovery cohort. All discovery cohort repertoires had been generated on a single sequencing platform. HLA typing included class I and class II loci at four-digit resolution. Typing coverage varied by locus: 629-630 donors for A, B, C, DRB1 and DQB1; under 550 for DQA1; more than 600 for DPA1; around 450 for DPB1. Five DR-DQ haplotypes were handled as single units for association and clustering because linkage in the cohort was strong. Among approximately 370 genotyped donors of the cohort, an average of roughly 230,000 unique TCR beta nucleotide sequences was sequenced per donor, of which about 18% were non-productive.

The CDR3, from cysteine to phenylalanine, totals 15 residues. Solely the CDR3 DNA is kept, with 45 bases framed from the first base. Based on the germline V gene, the CDR1 and CDR2 sequences are MGHDK and SYGVNS. V sheds 7 bases and J sheds 5 bases, leaving 20 bases between their ends. The investigation overall reported the following: The earlier analysis of nearly 600 of the donors excluded roughly 17 rarely observed V segments, including chromosome 9 orphons, because counts were too low. While some public TCRs were present in many individuals, most TCR sequences turned up only very rarely across donors. Cytomegalovirus status was reported to be diagnosed by the classifier with high specificity and sensitivity in both the original and validation cohorts. A later genetic analysis reported fewer N-insertions in productive TCRs among donors in an Asian-associated ancestry cluster than the roughly 700-donor mean. A further reported finding was that TCR beta sequences accurately predicted the HLA-A and HLA-B alleles for most subjects in the first cohort. Only TCR beta chains were sequenced in this cohort, and the absence of alpha or paired-chain data limited detectable features. The sequencing pipeline was judged likely to have produced a cluster of highly shared sequence variants as a technical artifact. In a later analysis, most CMV-associated TCR beta chains were found to appear HLA-restricted, with HLA associations seemingly driven largely by CMV exposure. In a later analysis, TCR association rates were found to vary across HLA loci, with the most associated TCRs seen for DRB1 alleles and the fewest for HLA-C alleles. It was suggested by the authors that the approach could potentially be generalized to other disease states and immunological phenotypes. Three of the identified cytomegalovirus-associated TCR beta chains were confirmed in vitro to be specific for cytomegalovirus antigens. Roughly uniform sequencing depth across donors was assumed in presence/absence analyses, although this assumption may not hold. Broadly in line with IMGT annotations, most TCR beta V segments showed up in productive rearrangements about 87% or about 30% of the time in an earlier analysis of around 600 of the donors. The only immune exposure information available for the cohort was CMV serostatus. In a later analysis, over 15,000 TCR beta sequences were associated with specific HLA alleles at a false discovery rate of 0.05. Compared with equally common non-associated chains, HLA-associated TCR beta chains in a later analysis were more clonally expanded and had lower generation probabilities. When HLA alleles, especially DR and DQ, strongly co-occurred, attributing TCR associations to individual alleles was difficult. HLA typing was unavailable for some donors at each locus, so association tests used only the typed subset. Several of the top co-occurrence clusters appeared to be linked to parvovirus B19, influenza, CMV and Epstein-Barr virus, according to a later analysis. In the study, approximately 150 TCR beta chains were listed as associated with cytomegalovirus. V-gene and J-gene trimming of TCR beta chains was associated with a missense DCLRE1C variant in a later genetic analysis, and the association was replicated in an independent cohort. Correlated functional status among segregating V segments might reflect linkage disequilibrium, but an unknown experimental factor could not be ruled out. Some IMGT-functional V segments, including TRBV6-2 and TRBV6-3, could not be told apart with the 87-base-pair reads, so those segments were excluded.

The cohort comprised around 700 healthy bone marrow donors. At the time of sampling, all cohort members were nominally healthy, though unrecorded immune exposures were likely present. The donor was CMV seronegative and was included in the group of a few hundred seronegative cohort members. Every donor gave a peripheral blood sample, and the peripheral blood mononuclear cells from that sample were used for TCR beta sequencing. Genomic DNA was extracted from the blood cell samples with the Qiagen DNeasy Blood Extraction Kit. Libraries were constructed by the immunoSEQ multiplex PCR assay. A mixture of 60 forward primers for TCR Vbeta segments and 13 reverse primers for TCR Jbeta segments was used in the multiplex PCR. Amplification of the CDR3 region of rearranged TCR beta genes was performed with a multiplex PCR assay on genomic DNA. The Illumina HiSeq System was used to sequence the amplified TCR beta libraries as 87-base-pair reads. On the authors' methods: A later analysis counted about 82 million unique TCR beta chains across the 666 repertoires, and 10 million to 12 million of these chains were shared by at least two donors. A nearest-neighbor algorithm error-corrected the raw reads and collapsed the reads into unique sequences, merging closely related sequences to remove PCR and sequencing errors. To assign V, D and J gene segments, CDR3 sequences were aligned to IMGT reference sequences. Each retained sequence needed at least a six-nucleotide match to both a V gene segment and a J gene segment. A rearrangement counted as productive if the CDR3 had no stop codons and remained in frame with V and J, and every other rearrangement counted as non-productive. CDR3 was defined by IMGT convention, running from the second conserved V-encoded cysteine to the conserved J-encoded phenylalanine. The earlier analysis of about 560 of the donors excluded any sequence lacking an unambiguous match to a single V gene segment. In an earlier analysis of several hundred of the donors, V segments were called functional above 56.7% productive rearrangements and were called segregating when the between-donor standard deviation exceeded 5%. A statistical classification framework was built to diagnose cytomegalovirus status from the catalog of TCR beta chain sequences. V and J gene assignment, in a later analysis, came from comparing TCR nucleotide sequences with IMGT/GENE-DB human TR gene sequences. A later analysis assigned CDR3 sequences and most-parsimonious VDJ recombination scenarios with the TCRdist pipeline. A later analysis defined each TCR beta chain by its CDR3 amino acid sequence plus V-gene family, and excluded reads lacking a unique V-gene family. In a later analysis, several hundred highly shared, low-generation-probability nucleotide sequences were removed to address suspected cross-contamination and a sequencing artifact. For each public chain, a later analysis derived a clonal expansion index from normalized ranks of inferred template counts within each repertoire. A later analysis computed generation probabilities with a VDJ recombination model fitted to out-of-frame rearrangements, and checked the results against IGoR. A later analysis scored TCR-TCR, TCR-HLA and TCR-CMV co-occurrence with hypergeometric tests, applying a repertoire-size bias correction to TCR pairs. In a later analysis, false discovery rates were estimated by permuting HLA or CMV assignments 20 times. A later analysis grouped co-occurring TCRs with DBSCAN, adding TCRdist sequence similarity when clustering within HLA-allele-positive subsets. Repertoires with fewer than 30,000 or more than 120,000 public chains, plus five repertoires with anomalous nucleotide sharing, were excluded from co-occurrence clustering. Held by TCRdb, this immuneACCESS table contains in-frame sequences only and omits some clones. Under half of the omission traces to an unresolved V gene where checked; the cause of the rest is unknown. That table furnishes V, J and clone size, whereas the DNA furnished D and trimming. The sample contains about 97,000 clones, approximately 70% of them found a single time. Roughly 3.5% of the sample comes from the top ten.

The sequence is built from TRBV25-1 and TRBJ2-5; a tentative D call is TRBD2 (6 bases match). The sequence derives from a man aged 35-49 years in good health and CMV-seronegative. The sample comprised PBMCs. The CDR3 protein sequence reads: CASTSREVGGETQYF. In nucleotides, the sequence is TGTGCCAGCACCTCCCGCGAAGTGGGAGGCGAGACCCAGTACTTC.